These T cell receptor beta chains were read from a single sample in a study of CD8 T cells in ankylosing spondylitis. TCRdb ran MiXCR on the 5' RACE reads and lists one entry per CDR3 protein. The sample records roughly 100,000 distinct CDR3 sequences, roughly 8% being singletons. Sequencing was performed on blood, either unsorted or a sorted T cell fraction (not recorded which). These receptors were obtained from a male donor with ankylosing spondylitis or in good health (not recorded which). Both conserved end residues are part of each CDR3. D genes are given only for firm matches. Size is stated for part of the rows, as once, few or many counts, or as a class when the clone is expanded.

V gene,D gene,clone size,J gene,CDR3 DNA,CDR3 protein
TRBV7-2,-,many,TRBJ1-6,TGTGCCAGCAGCTTAGCGGGAGGGCCCACCTATAATTCACCCCTCCACTTT,CASSLAGGPTYNSPLHF
TRBV3-1,-,many,TRBJ1-1,TGTGCCAGCGGCATGAACACTGAAGCTTTCTTT,CASGMNTEAFF
TRBV19,-,many,TRBJ2-1,TGTGCCAGTAGTATATTCCGGGGGACTGGATCCTACAATGAGCAGTTCTTC,CASSIFRGTGSYNEQFF
TRBV5-6,-,few,TRBJ1-1,TGTGCCAGCAGCCTCGGGGTAAGATCGATGAACACTGAAGCTTTCTTT,CASSLGVRSMNTEAFF
TRBV3-1,-,many,TRBJ2-4,TGTGCCAGCAGCCCATTCCGGGACACCGGAATGTACTTC,CASSPFRDTGMYF
TRBV20-1,TRBD1,many,TRBJ1-3,TGCAGTGCCCCGGACAGGGCCTACTCTGGAAACACCATATATTTT,CSAPDRAYSGNTIYF
TRBV20-1,-,many,TRBJ1-1,TGCAGTGCTAGAGTCCCCTTCGTAGGAGTCAACACTGAAGCTTTCTTT,CSARVPFVGVNTEAFF
TRBV12-3/TRBV12-4,TRBD1,many,TRBJ1-2,TGTGCCACCAGTTTTCGGGACAGGGTCCCTTACTATGGCTACACCTTC,CATSFRDRVPYYGYTF
TRBV15,-,-,TRBJ2-5,TGTGTCACCAGCAGAGGCTCGGCGGAGACCCAGTACTTC,CVTSRGSAETQYF
TRBV29-1,-,-,TRBJ2-5,TGCAGCGTTGATAACGGCGGGGAGACCCAGTACTTC,CSVDNGGETQYF
TRBV7-2,-,many,TRBJ2-3,TGTGCCAGCAGCTCCGACTTGAGCACAGATACGCAGTATTTT,CASSSDLSTDTQYF
TRBV4-3,TRBD1,many,TRBJ2-2,TGCGCCAGCAGCCAAGGGACAGGGGGTACCGGGGAGCTGTTTTTT,CASSQGTGGTGELFF
TRBV12-3/TRBV12-4,-,many,TRBJ1-5,TGTGCCAGCCTCTTGAGTGATTATAGCAATCAGCCCCAGCATTTT,CASLLSDYSNQPQHF
TRBV7-6,TRBD1,-,TRBJ2-7,TGTGCCAGCAGCAAAAATACAGGGGTCTCCTACGAGCAGTACTTC,CASSKNTGVSYEQYF
TRBV7-8,TRBD1,-,TRBJ2-2,TGTGCCAGCAGCTTGTTTCGGGACAGGGGTGCCGGGGAGCTGTTTTTT,CASSLFRDRGAGELFF
TRBV6-2/TRBV6-3,TRBD2,many,TRBJ2-1,TGTGCCAGCAGTTCGCTCCCCCCTAGCGGGGGTAAGAATGAGCAGTTCTTC,CASSSLPPSGGKNEQFF
TRBV18,-,many,TRBJ2-6,TGTGCCAGCTCACCATCGACTGGGGATGGGGCCAACGTCCTGACTTTC,CASSPSTGDGANVLTF
TRBV12-3/TRBV12-4,TRBD1,-,TRBJ1-6,TGTGCCAGCAGCACCGGGACAGGGGGTTCACCCCTCCACTTT,CASSTGTGGSPLHF
TRBV19,-,many,TRBJ1-5,TGTGCCAGTAGTGTTACAGGGCCTAATCAGCCCCAGCATTTT,CASSVTGPNQPQHF
TRBV5-6,-,many,TRBJ2-7,TGTGCCAGCAAAACAGCAGGGTATGAGCAGTACTTC,CASKTAGYEQYF
TRBV7-8,-,many,TRBJ1-1,TGTGCCAGCAGCTCACAGGCAGTAAGGAACACTGAAGCTTTCTTT,CASSSQAVRNTEAFF
TRBV20-1,-,many,TRBJ1-1,TGCAGTGCTAGAGGGAGGTACGCTGAAGCTTTCTTT,CSARGRYAEAFF
TRBV27,-,-,TRBJ2-7,TGTGCCAGCCCGCATTCCGAGCAGTACTTC,CASPHSEQYF
TRBV9,TRBD2,many,TRBJ2-2,TGTGCCAGCAGCGTAGCACCCGGGACTAGGGACACCGGGGAGCTGTTTTTT,CASSVAPGTRDTGELFF
TRBV3-1,-,many,TRBJ2-2,TGTGCCAGCAGCCAAGTGAACGGGGAGCTGTTTTTT,CASSQVNGELFF
TRBV20-1,-,many,TRBJ2-2,TGCAGTGCTAGAGATCGGCGTACGAACACCGGGGAGCTGTTTTTT,CSARDRRTNTGELFF
TRBV5-1,TRBD2,many,TRBJ2-2,TGCGCCAGCAGCTCGAGGGGACTAGCGGGAGTCACCGGGGAGCTGTTTTTT,CASSSRGLAGVTGELFF
TRBV30,TRBD1,many,TRBJ1-2,TGTGCCTTATTAGGGGGCGGTTTATATGGCTACACCTTC,CALLGGGLYGYTF
TRBV9,-,many,TRBJ1-4,TGTGCCAGCAGCGGAGGCCTAGGAGAAAAACTGTTTTTT,CASSGGLGEKLFF
TRBV20-1,-,many,TRBJ2-7,TGCAGTTTCCGGGACTTAAGCTCCTACGAGCAGTACTTC,CSFRDLSSYEQYF
TRBV12-3/TRBV12-4,-,-,TRBJ2-7,TGTGCCAGCAGTTTCAGGGCAGGGCACTACGAGCAGTACTTC,CASSFRAGHYEQYF
TRBV29-1,-,many,TRBJ1-2,TGCAGCGTTGGGTATACCTATGGCTACACCTTC,CSVGYTYGYTF
TRBV7-2,-,many,TRBJ1-2,TGTGCCAGCAGCCCCCCGGGGCGGTACGAGGACTATGGCTACACCTTC,CASSPPGRYEDYGYTF
TRBV24-1,-,few,TRBJ2-2,TGTGCCACCAGTGATTCACGGCGCGGGGAGCTGTTTTTT,CATSDSRRGELFF
TRBV7-8,TRBD2,many,TRBJ2-3,TGTGCCAGCAGCTTAGAAGCGGGAGGGCAAACAGATACGCAGTATTTT,CASSLEAGGQTDTQYF
TRBV6-2/TRBV6-3,-,many,TRBJ2-1,TGTGCCAGCAGTTACTCAATAGACAGCGGCCTCTACCAGGGGTACAATGAGCAGTTCTTC,CASSYSIDSGLYQGYNEQFF
TRBV7-2,TRBD1,-,TRBJ1-4,TGTGCCAGCAGCTTAACAGGGGCTAATGAAAAACTGTTTTTT,CASSLTGANEKLFF
TRBV6-1,TRBD1,many,TRBJ2-3,TGTGCCAGCATCACCTCAGGGGGCTTTGGTACAGATACGCAGTATTTT,CASITSGGFGTDTQYF
TRBV7-9,TRBD2,many,TRBJ2-4,TGTGCCAGCGAGGGCGGGAGAGAAAACATTCAGTACTTC,CASEGGRENIQYF
TRBV7-3,-,many,TRBJ2-2,TGTGCCAGCAGCTTAACCTTTCCAGGGAACACCGGGGAGCTGTTTTTT,CASSLTFPGNTGELFF